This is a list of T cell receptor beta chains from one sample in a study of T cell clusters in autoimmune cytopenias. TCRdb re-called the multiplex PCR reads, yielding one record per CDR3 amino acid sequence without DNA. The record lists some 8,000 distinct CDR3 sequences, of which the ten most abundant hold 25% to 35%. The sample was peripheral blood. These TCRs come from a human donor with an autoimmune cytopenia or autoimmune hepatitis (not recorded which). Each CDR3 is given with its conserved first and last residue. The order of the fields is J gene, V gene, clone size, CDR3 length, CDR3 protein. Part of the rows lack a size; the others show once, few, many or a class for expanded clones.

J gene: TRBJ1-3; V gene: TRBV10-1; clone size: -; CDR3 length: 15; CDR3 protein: CASRQDSSSGNTIYF
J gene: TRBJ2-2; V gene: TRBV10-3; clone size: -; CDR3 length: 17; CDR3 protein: CAISESTPLAGVGELFF
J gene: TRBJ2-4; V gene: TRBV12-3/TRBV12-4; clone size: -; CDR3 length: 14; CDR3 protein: CASSPFNAKNIQYF
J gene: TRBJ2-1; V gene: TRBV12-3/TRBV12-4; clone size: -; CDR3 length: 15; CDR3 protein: CASSHDSATANEQFF
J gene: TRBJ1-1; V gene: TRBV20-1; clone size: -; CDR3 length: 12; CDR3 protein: CSASTSPAEAFF
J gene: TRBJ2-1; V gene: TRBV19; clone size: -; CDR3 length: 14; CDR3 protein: CASRKKREGDEQFF
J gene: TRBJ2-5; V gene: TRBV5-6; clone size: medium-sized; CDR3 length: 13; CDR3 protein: CASSRTRSETQYF
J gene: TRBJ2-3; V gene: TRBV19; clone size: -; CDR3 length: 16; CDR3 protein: CASSPMTSGTTDTQYF
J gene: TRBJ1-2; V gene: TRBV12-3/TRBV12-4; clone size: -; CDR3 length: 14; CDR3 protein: CASSPGTGDYGYTF
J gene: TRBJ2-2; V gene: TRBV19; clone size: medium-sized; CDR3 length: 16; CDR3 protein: CASSHSGTSASGELFF
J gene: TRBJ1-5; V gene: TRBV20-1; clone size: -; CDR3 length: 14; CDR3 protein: CSAREGFSNQPQHF
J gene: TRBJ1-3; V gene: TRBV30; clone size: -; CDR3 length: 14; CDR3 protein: CAWSDGLPGNTIYF
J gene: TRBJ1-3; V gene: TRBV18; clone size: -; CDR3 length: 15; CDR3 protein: CASSPPTQGRNTIYF
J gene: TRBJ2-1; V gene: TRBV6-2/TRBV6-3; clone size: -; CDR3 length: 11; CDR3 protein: CASGSFNEQFF
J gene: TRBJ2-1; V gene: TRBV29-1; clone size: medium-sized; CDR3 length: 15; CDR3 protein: CSVEGGREGLNEQFF
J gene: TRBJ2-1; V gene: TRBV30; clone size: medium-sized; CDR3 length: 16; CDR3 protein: CAWSRRTSGSMNEQFF
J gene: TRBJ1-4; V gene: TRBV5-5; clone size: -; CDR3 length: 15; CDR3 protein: CASSSMTSTNEKLFF
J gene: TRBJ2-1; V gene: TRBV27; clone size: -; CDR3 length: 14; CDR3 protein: CASSRDRDWNEQFF